The sequence of this T cell receptor (beta chain) was determined in a study of T cell responses to AZD1222 COVID-19 vaccine. Across the study: Analysis merged second doses at about 4 or about 12 weeks. Study results and limitations: Two doses of AZD1222 preceded a rise in Spike-specific TCR breadth and depth. Vaccine-associated CD4 TCRs ranged over spike, dominating at 160-218 and 743-854. Clonal diversity may have been underestimated in mostly white British donors.

Repertoires were generated with immunoSEQ multiplex PCR, while TCRdb's copy carries only in-frame clones and drops some. The table lists 150,000 to 200,000 clones, about 92% of them singletons, with around 2.3% in the top ten. Trimming cost V 2 bases and J 5 bases, with 9 bases left between them. The CDR3 is made up of 13 amino acids. CDR1 and CDR2 from the germline V gene are LNHDA and SQIVND (reference sequence). As for this clone: Antigen unknown.

The rearrangement links TRBV19 to TRBJ2-5; D uncertain. This TCR came from an adult in good health. The source material was peripheral blood, sampled on day 0 of AZD1222 vaccination. The CDR3, as DNA: TGTGCCAGTAGTATATCCTCCTATGAGACCCAGTACTTC. Its translation is CASSISSYETQYF.